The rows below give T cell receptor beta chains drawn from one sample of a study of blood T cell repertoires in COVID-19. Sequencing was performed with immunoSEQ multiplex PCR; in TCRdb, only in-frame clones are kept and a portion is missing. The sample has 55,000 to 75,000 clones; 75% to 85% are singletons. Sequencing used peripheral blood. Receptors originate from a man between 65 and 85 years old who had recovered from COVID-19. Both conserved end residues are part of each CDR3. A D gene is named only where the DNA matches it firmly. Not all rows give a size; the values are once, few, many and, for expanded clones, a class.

CASSSTGGASYNEQFF | TGCGCCAGCAGCTCGACAGGGGGCGCATCCTACAATGAGCAGTTCTTC | - | TRBJ2-1 | TRBD1 | TRBV5-1
CASSLQLAGGNYNEQFF | TGCGCCAGCAGCTTGCAACTAGCGGGAGGGAACTACAATGAGCAGTTCTTC | - | TRBJ2-1 | TRBD2 | TRBV5-1
CASNQIGSTDTGELFF | TGTGCCAGCAACCAAATCGGGAGTACGGACACCGGGGAGCTGTTTTTT | - | TRBJ2-2 | - | TRBV11-2
CASSFAGGLSEAFF | TGTGCCAGCAGTTTTGCAGGGGGCCTGTCTGAAGCTTTCTTT | - | TRBJ1-1 | TRBD1 | TRBV28
CASSADRDTGYTF | TGTGCCAGCAGCGCGGACAGGGACACTGGCTACACCTTC | - | TRBJ1-2 | TRBD1 | TRBV7-9
CSVRGQMNTEAFF | TGCAGCGTTAGGGGACAGATGAACACTGAAGCTTTCTTT | - | TRBJ1-1 | TRBD1 | TRBV29-1
CASGNRGQTKNIQYF | TGTGCCAGCGGAAACAGGGGGCAAACCAAAAACATTCAGTACTTC | - | TRBJ2-4 | TRBD1 | TRBV2
CASSIGEIAKNIQYF | TGTGCCAGTAGTATCGGGGAGATAGCCAAAAACATTCAGTACTTC | - | TRBJ2-4 | - | TRBV19
CASSYLQGANTEAFF | TGTGCCAGCAGTTACCTACAGGGGGCGAACACTGAAGCTTTCTTT | few | TRBJ1-1 | TRBD1 | TRBV6-2/TRBV6-3
CASSQDRESSGNTIYF | TGTGCCAGCAGCCAAGACAGAGAGTCCTCTGGAAACACCATATATTTT | - | TRBJ1-3 | - | TRBV7-8
CASTSGDTGELFF | TGTGCCAGTACTAGCGGGGACACCGGGGAGCTGTTTTTT | - | TRBJ2-2 | TRBD2 | TRBV6-1
CASSPLSGQAGDTQYF | TGTGCCAGCAGCCCGTTAAGCGGACAGGCTGGTGATACGCAGTATTTT | - | TRBJ2-3 | TRBD1 | TRBV3-1/TRBV3-2
CASSISRAINQPQHF | TGTGCCAGTAGTATCTCCAGGGCCATCAATCAGCCCCAGCATTTT | - | TRBJ1-5 | - | TRBV19
CASSTGTGAYEQYF | TGTGCCAGCAGCACCGGGACAGGGGCCTACGAGCAGTACTTC | - | TRBJ2-7 | TRBD1 | TRBV6-6
CASSSGQEGLGTEAFF | TGCGCCAGCAGCTCCGGACAGGAGGGCCTTGGTACTGAAGCTTTCTTT | - | TRBJ1-1 | TRBD1 | TRBV5-1
CASSQNGGGAYEQYF | TGTGCCAGCAGCCAGAACGGTGGAGGGGCCTACGAGCAGTACTTC | - | TRBJ2-7 | - | TRBV4-2
CASSRTGGGHTDTQYF | TGTGCCAGCAGTCGCACGGGGGGGGGTCACACAGATACGCAGTATTTT | - | TRBJ2-3 | TRBD2 | TRBV7-3
CASSEGVGGNQPQHF | TGTGCCAGCAGCGAGGGGGTTGGGGGCAATCAGCCCCAGCATTTT | - | TRBJ1-5 | - | TRBV9
CASRIRAEQGTSPLHF | TGCGCCAGCCGCATAAGAGCCGAACAGGGGACATCACCCCTCCACTTT | - | TRBJ1-6 | TRBD1 | TRBV5-1
CASSLRDGSSYNSPLHF | TGCGCCAGCAGCCTGCGGGACGGGAGCTCCTATAATTCACCCCTCCACTTT | - | TRBJ1-6 | - | TRBV5-1
CASSLVLSNRAKETQYF | TGTGCCAGCAGCTTAGTCCTGTCCAACAGGGCAAAAGAGACCCAGTACTTC | - | TRBJ2-5 | - | TRBV7-8
CTSSHCGVAAGGPGETQYF | TGCACCAGCAGCCATTGTGGTGTAGCTGCGGGAGGGCCGGGGGAGACCCAGTACTTC | - | TRBJ2-5 | - | TRBV1
CASSLVFTGKNIQYF | TGTGCCAGCAGCTTAGTGTTCACAGGGAAAAACATTCAGTACTTC | once | TRBJ2-4 | - | TRBV11-2
CASSLESAGGTSTDTQYF | TGTGCCAGCAGCTTAGAATCGGCGGGGGGCACGAGCACAGATACGCAGTATTTT | - | TRBJ2-3 | TRBD2 | TRBV7-2
CASSQGSAGELFF | TGTGCCAGCAGCCAAGGGAGTGCCGGGGAGCTGTTTTTT | - | TRBJ2-2 | - | TRBV14
CASSRAPEQPQHF | TGTGCCAGTTCGAGGGCCCCTGAACAGCCCCAGCATTTT | few | TRBJ1-5 | - | TRBV19
CATSDLNSPIDKLNTGELFF | TGTGCCACCAGTGATTTGAACTCCCCTATAGATAAACTGAACACCGGGGAGCTGTTTTTT | - | TRBJ2-2 | - | TRBV24-1
CASSPGTEGETQYF | TGCGCCAGCAGCCCCGGGACAGAAGGGGAGACCCAGTACTTC | - | TRBJ2-5 | TRBD1 | TRBV5-1
CASREQGSYEQYF | TGTGCCAGTAGGGAGCAGGGGTCCTACGAGCAGTACTTC | - | TRBJ2-7 | - | TRBV19
CASTPPGFGYGYTF | TGTGCCAGCACCCCCCCCGGGTTCGGCTATGGCTACACCTTC | - | TRBJ1-2 | - | TRBV6-5
CASSEGGGPTEAFF | TGTGCCAGCAGTGAAGGCGGAGGACCCACTGAAGCTTTCTTT | once | TRBJ1-1 | - | TRBV6-1
CASSLGGQPQHF | TGTGCCAGCAGCTTAGGAGGTCAGCCCCAGCATTTT | once | TRBJ1-5 | - | TRBV11-3
CATSRDRTGSSPLHF | TGTGCCACCAGCAGAGATAGGACAGGGAGTTCACCCCTCCACTTT | - | TRBJ1-6 | TRBD1 | TRBV15
CASSQVRGSPLALHF | TGTGCCAGCAGCCAAGTTCGGGGATCACCATTGGCCCTCCACTTT | - | TRBJ1-6 | - | TRBV14